The 22 T cell receptor beta chains presented below share a single source sample, sequenced in a study of cytomegalovirus exposure and HLA in healthy donors. Profiling relied on immunoSEQ multiplex PCR, and the TCRdb table lists in-frame clones only, not all of them. The sample lists more than 250,000 clones, 86% occurring once. Sequencing input: PBMCs. The origin of the receptors is a woman aged 18-30 years in good health and CMV-seronegative.

Concerning this clone: This same CDR3 is encoded by further DNA sequences in the sample. The chain uses TRBV18 and TRBJ2-7, with 9 positions matching TRBD1. CDR3 length: 14 amino acids. The V segment lost 3 bases and the J segment 4 bases; nucleotides outside the gene matches: 4. Germline assignment: CDR1 KGHSH and CDR2 LQKENI. The CDR3 DNA sequence: TGTGCCAGCTCACCCGGGACAGGGACTTACGAGCAGTACTTC. It is translated as CASSPGTGTYEQYF.

J is TRBJ2-7 and V is TRBV9, with D possibly TRBD1 on 5 matching bases. The CDR3 extends over 14 amino acids. Germline-derived CDR1 and CDR2 are SGDLS and YYNGEE. V dropped 3 bases and J dropped 2 bases, with 12 bases sitting between them. In DNA form, the CDR3 reads TGTGCCAGCAGCGGTAGGGGTGGGGCCTACGAGCAGTACTTC. Translating it yields CASSGRGGAYEQYF.

This clone has just a few counts. CDR3 DNA: TGTGCCAGCAGTTCGCAGACAGGCAATCAGCCCCAGCATTTT. Amino acid sequence: CASSSQTGNQPQHF. V gene TRBV6-6 combines with J gene TRBJ1-5, with D maybe TRBD1 (5 bases). The germline gives CDR1 MNHNY, CDR2 SVGAGI (reference sequence). V lost 4 bases and J lost 2, with 9 bases in between. This CDR3 spans 14 amino acids.

J is TRBJ2-3 and V is TRBV18, with TRBD1 identical over 9 bases. CDR1 and CDR2 from the germline V gene are KGHSH and LQKENI. The CDR3 covers 15 residues. The junction had 4 bases not matched to a gene; V was cut back by 3 bases and J by 3 bases. This CDR3 reads CASSPGTGRTDTQYF. CDR3 DNA sequence: TGTGCCAGCTCACCTGGGACAGGGAGGACAGATACGCAGTATTTT.

The chain is built from TRBV29-1 and TRBJ2-1, with D perhaps TRBD2 (6 bases). Trimming stripped 7 bases from V and 7 bases from J, with 14 bases between. CDR3 length: 12 amino acids. Germline CDR1 is SQVTM and CDR2 is ANQGSEA. DNA for the CDR3: TGCAGCGCTCTCGTCGCGGGGAATGAGCAGTTCTTC. It translates to CSALVAGNEQFF.

In this sample, this clone turned up a few times. The rearrangement links TRBV19 to TRBJ1-5; D gene uncertain. Germline V gives CDR1 LNHDA, CDR2 SQIVND (reference sequence). This CDR3 is built from 13 residues. V lost 7 bases and J lost 1, with 8 bases in between. Written as DNA, the CDR3 is TGTGCCAGTAAACGGGGAAGCAATCAGCCCCAGCATTTT. Translating gives CASKRGSNQPQHF.

The chain links TRBV4-3 to TRBJ1-2; D gene ambiguous. Trimming removed 8 bases from V and 4 bases from J, with 23 bases in between. Germline-derived CDR1 and CDR2 are LGHNA and YSLEER. The CDR3 is 16 amino acids. CDR3 protein: CASSFMEGVVGYGYTF. The CDR3 region has the DNA TGCGCCAGCTCTTTCATGGAGGGCGTTGTTGGCTATGGCTACACCTTC.

Only one count was recorded for this clone. The chain uses TRBV12-5 and TRBJ2-7; 8 bases map to TRBD1. V shed 1 base, J shed 7 bases, and the junction held 6 bases outside the gene matches. The V gene's germline CDR1 is LGHNT and CDR2 FRNRAP. This CDR3 contains 14 residues. DNA for the CDR3: TGTGCTAGTGGTTTGGCAGGGGGCGCGGAAGAGCAGTACTTC. Translation: CASGLAGGAEEQYF.

DNA for the CDR3: TGTGCCAGCAGCTTAGAGGGCAGTACAGGGGTTTGCTATGGCTACACCTTC. It encodes CASSLEGSTGVCYGYTF. V gene TRBV11-1 combines with J gene TRBJ1-2; 7 nucleotides align to TRBD1. The ends lost 1 base at V and 4 bases at J; junction bases unmatched: 12. Per the germline V gene, CDR1 is SGHAT and CDR2 is FQDESV (reference sequence). This CDR3 region has 17 residues.

The rearrangement joins TRBV9 to TRBJ2-1; D perhaps matches TRBD1 (5 bases). V shed 0 bases and J shed 8 bases, with 12 bases lying between them. The CDR3 has 14 amino acids. In germline, CDR1 is SGDLS, CDR2 YYNGEE. In DNA form, the CDR3 reads TGTGCCAGCAGCGTAGATGGCAGGGCTTATGAGCAGTTCTTC. It codes for CASSVDGRAYEQFF.

Regarding this clone: Different DNA sequences within this sample yield the same CDR3. The chain has TRBV7-2 and TRBJ2-2; D not certain. Germline V gene sequence: CDR1 SGHTA, CDR2 FQGNSA. The V end was cut by 0 bases, the J end by 1 base, with 3 bases between. CDR3 length: 14 amino acids. The CDR3 DNA reads as TGTGCCAGCAGCTTAGCGCGGAACACCGGGGAGCTGTTTTTT. As protein: CASSLARNTGELFF.

The V gene is TRBV13, the J gene TRBJ2-5, with 13 bases that match TRBD2. Losses at the gene ends were 5 bases for V and 5 bases for J; bases not matched to a gene: 8. The CDR3 length is 16 residues. The germline CDR1 and CDR2 sequences are PRHDT and FYEKMQ (reference sequence). CDR3 in amino acids: CASSPPQTSGRETQYF. CDR3 DNA sequence: TGTGCCAGCAGCCCCCCTCAGACTAGCGGGAGGGAGACCCAGTACTTC.

J is TRBJ2-1 and V is TRBV15; D gene uncertain. The CDR3 is made up of 15 amino acids. The V end lost 5 bases, the J end lost 6 bases, and 17 bases lay between the germline ends. Germline V gene data show CDR1 as LNHNV and CDR2 as YYDKDF (reference sequence). This chain's CDR3 is CATSVRGAALNEQFF. CDR3 DNA sequence: TGTGCCACCAGCGTCCGTGGAGCAGCGCTCAATGAGCAGTTCTTC.

The V and J genes are TRBV6-5 and TRBJ2-3; TRBD1 might be the D (5 bases). CDR3 length equals 15 residues. Trimming shortened V by 6 bases and J by 4 bases, and 17 bases separated the two germline ends. CDR1 is MNHEY and CDR2 is SVGAGI in the germline V gene. The CDR3: CASRATGSFADTQYF. CDR3 coding DNA: TGTGCCAGCAGGGCTACAGGATCGTTTGCAGATACGCAGTATTTT.

In this sample, this clone turned up once. This chain joins TRBV6-1 and TRBJ2-3, with D perhaps matching TRBD2 (6 bases). The V gene's germline CDR1 is MNHNS and CDR2 SASEGT. The V gene lost 0 bases and the J gene lost 4 bases, with 17 bases spanning the gap. CDR3 length: 17 residues. CDR3 bases: TGTGCCAGCAGTGAAGCAAGTGGGAGGAAGGGAGCAGATACGCAGTATTTT. Amino acid sequence: CASSEASGRKGADTQYF.

This chain connects TRBV11-3 to TRBJ2-1; 7 bases fit TRBD2. Germline lookup yields CDR1 SGHNT and CDR2 YENEEA. Trimming cost V 4 bases and J 10 bases; bases outside gene matches: 4. The CDR3 length is 12 residues. The CDR3 coding sequence is TGTGCCAGCAGCTCCCCAGCGGGAGAGCAGTTCTTC. Its protein product is CASSSPAGEQFF. Using reference TRBV11-3 and TRBJ2-1 for the parts outside the CDR3, the full variable domain is EAGVVQSPRYKIIEKKQPVAFWCNPISGHNTLYWYLQNLGQGPELLIRYENEEAVDDSQLPKDRFSAERLKGVDSTLKIQPAELGDSAVYLCASSSPAGEQFFGPGTRLTVL.

The rearrangement joins TRBV29-1 to TRBJ2-2; tentatively, D is TRBD1 (6 bases). V was trimmed by 2 bases and J by 0 bases, leaving 10 bases between them. The CDR3 covers 15 residues. Germline V gene sequence: CDR1 SQVTM, CDR2 ANQGSEA. CDR3 bases: TGCAGCGTTGAAATCAGGGGCGCGAACACCGGGGAGCTGTTTTTT. It is translated as CSVEIRGANTGELFF.

The rearrangement joins TRBV6-6 to TRBJ2-3, with TRBD1 as a possible D gene (5 bases). Germline V gene data show CDR1 as MNHNY and CDR2 as SVGAGI (reference sequence). The CDR3 has 16 residues. The V and J ends lost 6 bases and 0 bases respectively, with 16 bases between them. CDR3 nucleotide sequence: TGTGCCAGCAGGGAGTCAGGGTCAACTAGCACAGATACGCAGTATTTT. Encoded protein: CASRESGSTSTDTQYF.

The chain combines TRBV2 with TRBJ2-2; tentatively, D is TRBD1 (6 bases). Trimming stripped 3 bases from V and 4 bases from J, with 12 bases between. The length of the CDR3 is 15 residues. Germline loops: CDR1 SNHLY, CDR2 FYNNEI. CDR3 bases: TGTGCCAGCAGTGAGGGGCAGGGGTTCACCGGGGAGCTGTTTTTT. It translates to CASSEGQGFTGELFF.

In the case of this clone: Germline is not matched at one junction end, which may reflect a read error. This chain uses TRBV28 with TRBJ2-7; 12 nucleotides match TRBD2. Germline CDR1 MDHEN, CDR2 SYDVKM. CDR3 length equals 12 residues. CDR3 nucleotides: TGTGCCACTTCTGGGGTCACTAGCGGGGGGAACTTC. Translating it yields CATSGVTSGGNF.

The chain carries TRBV5-4 and TRBJ1-2; possibly TRBD1 for D (6 bases). Germline V gene sequence: CDR1 SGHNT, CDR2 YYREEE (reference sequence). The CDR3 has 16 amino acids. The V end was cut by 3 bases, the J end by 3 bases, with 18 bases between. The CDR3 protein is CASSSTGQGRDYGYTF. DNA for the CDR3: TGTGCCAGCAGCTCTACAGGGCAAGGAAGGGACTATGGCTACACCTTC.

This chain links TRBV27 with TRBJ2-1, with 10 bases lining up with TRBD2. V lost 8 bases to trimming and J lost 4 bases; unmatched junction nucleotides: 11. The CDR3 covers 16 residues. CDR1 is MNHEY, CDR2 SMNVEV, per germline (reference sequence). CDR3 sequence: CASSWGGLALYNEQFF. In nucleotides, the CDR3 is TGTGCCAGCTCCTGGGGGGGACTAGCGCTATACAATGAGCAGTTCTTC.